The clone carrying this T cell receptor beta chain was picked up a small number of times. No antigen is known for it. The data stem from a study of cytomegalovirus exposure and HLA in healthy donors. The germline V gene has CDR1 SEHNR and CDR2 FQNEAQ (reference sequence). The V end lost 3 bases, the J end lost 3 bases, and 14 bases lay between the germline ends. The length of the CDR3 is 15 residues. Donors showed nominal health when sampled, although they likely had unrecorded immune exposures. PCR used 60 Vbeta primers and 13 Jbeta primers. This table comes from immunoSEQ multiplex PCR, and its TCRdb copy is limited to in-frame clones, with some not included. The table shows some 180,000 clones, with around 80% occurring only once. Study-wide findings and caveats: Sequencing had likely introduced a cluster of highly shared sequence variants as an artifact.

The material sequenced was PBMCs. The TCR was taken from a woman aged 55-69 years in good health and CMV-seropositive. V and J are TRBV7-9 and TRBJ1-1; D unclear. For the CDR3, the DNA is TGTGCCAGCAGCTTGGAGTTCGTGGAGGACACTGAAGCTTTCTTT. Translating gives CASSLEFVEDTEAFF.